Below, 11 T cell receptor beta chains from the same sample are listed, as sequenced in a study of cytomegalovirus exposure and HLA in healthy donors. The PCR used 60 Vbeta and 13 Jbeta primers. Sequenced by immunoSEQ multiplex PCR; TCRdb stores in-frame clones only, minus some. In the table there are about 150,000 clones, more than 60% of which are singletons. Sequencing was done on a sample of PBMCs. These receptors all stem from a woman in her thirties or forties in good health and CMV-seronegative.

The J gene is TRBJ2-5, the V gene TRBV10-3; D perhaps matches TRBD2 (6 bases). Germline V gives CDR1 ENHRY, CDR2 SYGVKD. This CDR3 has 14 amino acids. V lost 10 bases and J lost 4, with 19 bases in between. CDR3 sequence (DNA): TGTGCCACGACCCCTCGCGGGGACTTAGAGACCCAGTACTTC. Protein sequence: CATTPRGDLETQYF.

J is TRBJ2-1 and V is TRBV5-6; D possibly corresponds to TRBD2 (5 bases). Germline CDR1 and CDR2: SGHDT and YYEEEE. Trimming pared 4 bases from V and 4 bases from J, leaving 15 bases between. The CDR3 runs 15 residues. The CDR3 coding sequence is TGTGCCAGCAGCACTAGTGGAGTGCGTTACAATGAGCAGTTCTTC. It codes for CASSTSGVRYNEQFF.

The chain carries TRBV7-8 and TRBJ2-5; 9 bases fit TRBD2. The length of the CDR3 is 15 residues. Germline loops: CDR1 SGHVS, CDR2 FQNEAQ. The trim removed 2 bases at V and 5 bases at J, leaving 6 bases unmatched. DNA for the CDR3: TGTGCCAGCAGCTTACGTCCTAGCGGGACCGAGACCCAGTACTTC. Amino acids: CASSLRPSGTETQYF.

The CDR3 is CASSERAGDYNEQFF. CDR3 in DNA: TGTGCCAGCAGTGAAAGGGCAGGGGATTACAATGAGCAGTTCTTC. The chain uses TRBV6-1 and TRBJ2-1; D is possibly TRBD1 (6 bases). CDR1 MNHNS and CDR2 SASEGT come from the germline V gene. CDR3 length: 15 amino acids. Trimming removed 2 bases from V and 4 bases from J, with 12 bases in between.

The rearrangement joins TRBV10-1 to TRBJ1-4; 11 bases agree with TRBD1. The CDR3 totals 15 residues. Germline values: CDR1 WNHNN, CDR2 SYGVQD (reference sequence). The ends lost 5 bases at V and 7 bases at J; junction bases unmatched: 6. In nucleotides, the CDR3 is TGCGCCAGCAGTCCGGGACAGGGGGTATCTGAAAAACTGTTTTTT. Protein: CASSPGQGVSEKLFF.

The rearrangement uses TRBV7-2 and TRBJ2-1, with 14 bases aligning to TRBD2. Germline-derived CDR1 and CDR2 are SGHTA and FQGNSA. V lost 5 bases and J lost 10; bases outside the gene matches: 7. This CDR3 has 15 residues. CDR3 loop: CASSRLAGGREEQFF. DNA for the CDR3: TGTGCCAGCAGCCGACTAGCGGGGGGGCGTGAAGAGCAGTTCTTC.

The chain carries TRBV10-3 and TRBJ2-2, with 10 bases that match TRBD1. The CDR3 is 15 residues long. Germline V lookup: CDR1 ENHRY, CDR2 SYGVKD. Trimming removed 5 bases from V and 6 bases from J; junction bases left unmatched: 6. The CDR3 protein is CAISSWTGGAGELFF. CDR3 DNA sequence: TGTGCCATCAGTTCTTGGACAGGGGGGGCCGGGGAGCTGTTTTTT.

This chain uses TRBV7-6 with TRBJ2-3; D not certain. V lost 5 bases and J lost 2, with 17 bases in between. The germline CDR1 and CDR2 sequences are SGHVS and FNYEAQ. The CDR3 is 16 residues long. The CDR3 reads CASSQWVGGNTDTQYF. CDR3 DNA: TGTGCCAGCAGCCAGTGGGTTGGCGGAAACACAGATACGCAGTATTTT.

This sequence joins TRBV18 and TRBJ1-4, with TRBD1 identical over 7 bases. J lost 4 bases, V lost 3 bases, and 2 bases had no gene match. The CDR3 sequence is 14 residues long. Germline CDR1 is KGHSH and CDR2 is LQKENI. DNA of the CDR3: TGTGCCAGCTCACCGGGACAGAGTAATGAAAAACTGTTTTTT. Protein: CASSPGQSNEKLFF.

The genes are TRBV6-4 and TRBJ1-2; 8 nucleotides agree with TRBD1. The ends lost 6 bases at V and 7 bases at J; junction bases unmatched: 4. The CDR3 is made up of 12 amino acids. The germline CDR1 and CDR2 sequences are MRHNA and SNTAGT. CDR3 in amino acids: CASRQGAGGYTF. The CDR3 DNA reads as TGTGCCAGCAGGCAGGGGGCTGGTGGCTACACCTTC.

This chain connects TRBV10-3 to TRBJ2-5; 8 bases are a match to TRBD1. Germline loops: CDR1 ENHRY, CDR2 SYGVKD. The CDR3 length is 13 residues. Trimming removed 9 bases from V and 5 bases from J; junction bases left unmatched: 8. CDR3 loop: CAIQGAPRETQYF. CDR3 DNA: TGTGCCATTCAGGGGGCTCCTCGGGAGACCCAGTACTTC.